This section outlines one TCR beta chain sequence together with its context. The data are from a study of T cell responses to AZD1222 COVID-19 vaccine. The CDR3 has 13 residues. The trim removed 6 bases at V and 5 bases at J, leaving 5 bases unmatched. TCRdb keeps only in-frame clones here, not all; method: immunoSEQ multiplex PCR. The sample consists of 100,000 to 130,000 clones, approximately 92% of them appearing once. The V call is TRBV12-3 or TRBV12-4, the J call TRBJ2-5, with 8 bases that match TRBD1. The sequencing used peripheral blood, collected 28 days after the second AZD1222 dose. The receptor was derived from an adult who received the AZD1222 COVID-19 vaccine. The CDR3 spells CASSSGGWETQYF. CDR3 in DNA: TGTGCCAGCAGCTCAGGGGGCTGGGAGACCCAGTACTTC.